Sequencing of this T cell receptor beta chain was carried out in a study of cytomegalovirus exposure and HLA in healthy donors. With 60 Vbeta and 13 Jbeta primers, the PCR was carried out. Sequencing used immunoSEQ multiplex PCR; TCRdb keeps in-frame clones, though not all of them. The sample has around 99,000 clones; 73% are singletons. Findings of the study overall: Rare TCR sequences predominated, though certain public TCRs were found in many donors. A later analysis found most CMV-associated TCR beta chains apparently HLA-restricted. TCR beta chains numbering 164 were designated cytomegalovirus-associated.

In germline, CDR1 is MGHDK, CDR2 SYGVNS. Trimming stripped 3 bases from V and 5 bases from J, with 8 bases between. This CDR3 is built from 13 residues. At sampling all donors were nominally healthy, likely with unrecorded immune exposures. Notes on this clone: Its antigen is not identified.

The sequence was obtained from a man between 35 and 55 years old in good health and CMV-seronegative. The chain couples TRBV25-1 to TRBJ1-5; TRBD1 is a possible D gene (6 bases). The specimen sequenced was PBMCs. Here the CDR3 DNA reads TGTGCCAGCAGTGACGGGGGGCATCAGCCCCAGCATTTT. It codes for CASSDGGHQPQHF.